This T cell receptor beta chain was recorded in a study of blood T cell repertoires in COVID-19. Overall study context: COVID-19 samples collected from the United States, Italy and Spain covered acute and convalescent phases.

This clone was found once. Two negative PCRs, clearance, or symptom resolution had been documented for recovered Cohort 3 donors. In the original workflow: Counts of nucleated cells, estimated from reference gene primer amplification, were obtained. The repertoire was sequenced with immunoSEQ multiplex PCR; TCRdb's copy has only in-frame clones and lacks some. The DNA was the basis for D and trimming; V, J and clone size are from that table. The table records about 180,000 clones, approximately 80% of them present only once. Germline-derived CDR1 and CDR2 are MDHEN and SYDVKM. CDR3 length: 12 residues. V lost 4 bases and J lost 10, with 13 bases in between.

The sample comprised PBMCs or T cells enriched from blood (not recorded which). This chain links TRBV28 with TRBJ1-1; no clear D gene. This sequence originates from a man aged 50 to 60 who had recovered from COVID-19. CDR3 in DNA: TGTGCCAGCAGTTCCACGGTTACCGGAGCTTTCTTT. Amino acid sequence: CASSSTVTGAFF.